A selection of T cell receptor beta chains follows, all from one sample in a study of cytomegalovirus exposure and HLA in healthy donors. TCRdb's copy holds only in-frame clones and misses some; the assay was immunoSEQ multiplex PCR. The sample consists of about 98,000 clones, about 80% of them appearing once. Sequencing used PBMCs. The source of these receptors is a man aged 18 to 30 in good health and CMV-seropositive. Both conserved end residues are trimmed from each CDR3. The D gene is left open where the match is weak.

CDR3 length	V gene	J gene	D gene	CDR3 protein
11	TRBV4-1	TRBJ1-1	.	ASSPPLRTEAF
11	TRBV6-1	TRBJ1-5	.	ASRTNRDQPQH
14	TRBV5-4	TRBJ2-5	.	ASTTEADWAKKTQY
12	TRBV5-1	TRBJ1-6	.	ASSLGRSNSPLH
11	TRBV6-5	TRBJ2-1	.	ASSLTRGHEQF
11	TRBV2	TRBJ1-1	TRBD1	AGSQGAVTEAF
16	TRBV7-5	TRBJ2-7	.	VRSLLPRASGIRYEQY
15	TRBV5-1	TRBJ1-6	TRBD1	ASSLGASGQVNSPLH
13	TRBV5-1	TRBJ2-7	.	ASSFGIRLFYEQY
17	TRBV2	TRBJ2-5	TRBD2	ASRIAEGRLAGDQETQY
12	TRBV7-2	TRBJ2-1	TRBD1	ASSWTGGLNEQF
10	TRBV21-1	TRBJ1-1	.	ANRTRNTEAF
12	TRBV6-6	TRBJ1-1	.	ASTPRGLVVEAF
15	TRBV14	TRBJ1-6	TRBD1	ASSPDRTSSYNSPLH
13	TRBV27	TRBJ2-3	TRBD2	ASSPSGGGSDTQY
12	TRBV4-1	.	.	ASSQEVASYEQY
14	TRBV9	TRBJ2-5	TRBD2	ASSVDSGGSPETQY
13	TRBV19	TRBJ1-3	.	ASSRPGPSGNTIY
12	TRBV5-1	TRBJ2-1	TRBD1	ASAQGSGLNEQF
12	TRBV23-1	TRBJ2-3	.	ASSQPEEGEAQY
12	TRBV27	TRBJ1-1	.	ASSLISSDTEAF
13	TRBV5-4	TRBJ2-3	TRBD2	ASSLAGGFTDTQY
12	TRBV29-1	TRBJ2-1	.	SETDSKLYNEQF
10	TRBV7-4	TRBJ1-4	.	ASNRTGEKLF
13	TRBV27	TRBJ1-4	TRBD1	ASSHRDRATEKLF
11	TRBV9	TRBJ2-7	.	ASSVGRGDEQY
11	TRBV7-2	TRBJ2-7	.	ASSSVSHYEQY